These T cell receptor beta chains were read from a single sample in a study of cytomegalovirus exposure and HLA in healthy donors. TCRdb's table, derived via immunoSEQ multiplex PCR, lists solely in-frame clones and lacks some. The sample holds tens of thousands of clones. The sequenced material came from PBMCs. The source is a male donor in good health and CMV-seronegative. Both conserved end residues are part of each CDR3. A D gene is named only where the DNA matches it firmly.

d_call: TRBD1
v_call: TRBV6-1
j_call: TRBJ1-1
cdr3_aa: CASNIAGGLTEAFF
cdr3_nt: TGTGCCAGCAATATAGCAGGGGGATTGACTGAAGCTTTCTTT

d_call: TRBD1
v_call: TRBV9
j_call: TRBJ1-4
cdr3_aa: CASSVDGRGPGKLFF
cdr3_nt: TGTGCCAGCAGCGTAGATGGCAGGGGGCCGGGAAAACTGTTTTTT

d_call: NA
v_call: TRBV19
j_call: TRBJ1-6
cdr3_aa: CASAAAPYNSPLHF
cdr3_nt: TGTGCCAGTGCTGCGGCTCCCTATAATTCACCCCTCCACTTT

d_call: TRBD2
v_call: TRBV27
j_call: TRBJ2-5
cdr3_aa: CASSFSGREETQYF
cdr3_nt: TGTGCCAGCAGTTTCAGCGGGAGGGAAGAGACCCAGTACTTC

d_call: NA
v_call: TRBV19
j_call: TRBJ2-7
cdr3_aa: CASSMRRGAPTYEQYF
cdr3_nt: TGTGCCAGTAGTATGCGCAGGGGCGCACCTACGTACGAGCAGTACTTC

d_call: NA
v_call: TRBV4-1
j_call: TRBJ1-1
cdr3_aa: CASSQFVGAQTEAFF
cdr3_nt: TGCGCCAGCAGCCAGTTCGTAGGGGCGCAGACTGAAGCTTTCTTT

d_call: NA
v_call: TRBV28
j_call: TRBJ1-5
cdr3_aa: CASRYRVGNQPQHF
cdr3_nt: TGTGCCAGCAGATACAGGGTCGGTAATCAGCCCCAGCATTTT

d_call: TRBD2
v_call: TRBV4-3
j_call: TRBJ2-1
cdr3_aa: CASSLGLAGDEQFF
cdr3_nt: TGCGCCAGCAGCCTTGGACTAGCAGGAGATGAGCAGTTCTTC

d_call: NA
v_call: TRBV18
j_call: TRBJ1-3
cdr3_aa: CASSPDRAGNTIYF
cdr3_nt: TGTGCCAGCTCACCAGATCGGGCTGGAAACACCATATATTTT

d_call: TRBD1
v_call: TRBV29-1
j_call: TRBJ2-1
cdr3_aa: CSTEQGSFDNEQFF
cdr3_nt: TGCAGCACCGAACAGGGGTCTTTCGACAATGAGCAGTTCTTC

d_call: NA
v_call: TRBV7-3
j_call: TRBJ1-1
cdr3_aa: CASSERGGNTEAFF
cdr3_nt: TGTGCCAGCTCCGAAAGAGGGGGGAACACTGAAGCTTTCTTT

d_call: TRBD1
v_call: TRBV19
j_call: TRBJ2-6
cdr3_aa: CASSRGQGNYGANVLTF
cdr3_nt: TGTGCCAGTAGTCGGGGACAGGGTAACTATGGGGCCAACGTCCTGACTTTC

d_call: TRBD1
v_call: TRBV6-5
j_call: TRBJ1-2
cdr3_aa: CASSGRWTGSYGYTF
cdr3_nt: TGTGCCAGCAGTGGAAGATGGACAGGGTCCTATGGCTACACCTTC

d_call: TRBD1
v_call: TRBV7-9
j_call: TRBJ2-7
cdr3_aa: CASSSGTGVDGEQYF
cdr3_nt: TGTGCCAGCAGCTCAGGGACAGGGGTAGACGGCGAGCAGTACTTC

d_call: NA
v_call: TRBV7-2
j_call: TRBJ2-1
cdr3_aa: CASKMVVRSNEQFF
cdr3_nt: TGTGCCAGCAAAATGGTTGTGAGGTCCAATGAGCAGTTCTTC

d_call: NA
v_call: TRBV9
j_call: TRBJ1-5
cdr3_aa: CASSPGGGGDQPQHF
cdr3_nt: TGTGCCAGCAGCCCTGGTGGTGGAGGGGATCAGCCCCAGCATTTT

d_call: TRBD1
v_call: TRBV15
j_call: TRBJ2-3
cdr3_aa: CATSRAKDRVGGDTQYF
cdr3_nt: TGTGCCACCAGCAGGGCTAAAGACAGGGTAGGAGGAGATACGCAGTATTTT

d_call: TRBD1
v_call: TRBV28
j_call: TRBJ2-7
cdr3_aa: CASSRTGTGSGEQYF
cdr3_nt: TGTGCCAGCAGTCGGACCGGGACAGGGAGTGGTGAGCAGTACTTC

d_call: NA
v_call: TRBV18
j_call: TRBJ1-2
cdr3_aa: CASSPQSGRGGYTF
cdr3_nt: TGTGCCAGCTCACCACAGTCGGGGAGAGGGGGCTACACCTTC

d_call: TRBD2
v_call: TRBV7-6
j_call: TRBJ2-1
cdr3_aa: CASSQDTSGYNEQFF
cdr3_nt: TGTGCCAGCAGTCAAGATACTAGCGGTTACAATGAGCAGTTCTTC

d_call: TRBD2
v_call: TRBV9
j_call: TRBJ2-2
cdr3_aa: CASSVVTSGSHTGELFF
cdr3_nt: TGTGCCAGCAGCGTAGTCACTAGCGGGAGCCACACCGGGGAGCTGTTTTTT

d_call: TRBD1
v_call: TRBV7-9
j_call: TRBJ2-7
cdr3_aa: CASSLRQGESYEQYF
cdr3_nt: TGTGCCAGCAGCCTTCGACAGGGTGAGTCCTACGAGCAGTACTTC

d_call: NA
v_call: TRBV18
j_call: TRBJ2-7
cdr3_aa: CASSPPSPHEQYF
cdr3_nt: TGTGCCAGCTCACCACCGAGCCCCCACGAGCAGTACTTC

d_call: NA
v_call: TRBV11-3
j_call: TRBJ2-2
cdr3_aa: CASSFSGNTGELFF
cdr3_nt: TGTGCCAGCAGCTTTAGCGGGAACACCGGGGAGCTGTTTTTT

d_call: NA
v_call: TRBV28
j_call: TRBJ1-1
cdr3_aa: CASSLAHSNTEAFF
cdr3_nt: TGTGCCAGCAGTCTAGCTCATTCGAACACTGAAGCTTTCTTT

d_call: NA
v_call: TRBV4-1
j_call: TRBJ1-2
cdr3_aa: CASSPSNRENYGYTF
cdr3_nt: TGCGCCAGCAGCCCTTCGAACAGGGAGAACTATGGCTACACCTTC

d_call: TRBD2
v_call: TRBV7-3
j_call: TRBJ2-3
cdr3_aa: CASSFSGRVDTQYF
cdr3_nt: TGTGCCAGCAGCTTCAGCGGGAGGGTAGATACGCAGTATTTT

d_call: NA
v_call: TRBV19
j_call: TRBJ2-4
cdr3_aa: CASSIGGLAKNIQYF
cdr3_nt: TGTGCCAGTAGTATCGGGGGGCTAGCCAAAAACATTCAGTACTTC

d_call: NA
v_call: TRBV6-6
j_call: TRBJ2-7
cdr3_aa: CASSWGPVGEQYF
cdr3_nt: TGTGCCAGCAGTTGGGGGCCAGTCGGCGAGCAGTACTTC

d_call: TRBD2
v_call: TRBV10-3
j_call: TRBJ2-7
cdr3_aa: CAISDGLVYEQYF
cdr3_nt: TGTGCCATCAGTGACGGACTAGTCTACGAGCAGTACTTC

d_call: TRBD1
v_call: TRBV6-6
j_call: TRBJ1-2
cdr3_aa: CASSYRGQGAVDGYTF
cdr3_nt: TGTGCCAGCAGTTACAGGGGACAGGGGGCCGTAGATGGCTACACCTTC

d_call: NA
v_call: TRBV7-6
j_call: TRBJ2-3
cdr3_aa: CASSLGGLTDTQYF
cdr3_nt: TGTGCCAGCAGCTTAGGGGGGCTCACAGATACGCAGTATTTT

d_call: NA
v_call: TRBV11-2
j_call: TRBJ1-1
cdr3_aa: CASSLSAGTEAFF
cdr3_nt: TGTGCCAGCAGCTTGTCTGCGGGGACTGAAGCTTTCTTT

d_call: TRBD2
v_call: TRBV6-6
j_call: TRBJ2-2
cdr3_aa: CASSYRSGVSGELFF
cdr3_nt: TGTGCCAGCAGTTACCGTAGCGGGGTATCCGGGGAGCTGTTTTTT

d_call: NA
v_call: TRBV4-1
j_call: TRBJ1-2
cdr3_aa: CASSQAGTSARGYTF
cdr3_nt: TGCGCCAGCAGCCAAGCGGGGACATCAGCGCGTGGCTACACCTTC

d_call: NA
v_call: TRBV6-5
j_call: TRBJ1-4
cdr3_aa: CASSSPTNEKLFF
cdr3_nt: TGTGCCAGCAGCAGTCCAACTAATGAAAAACTGTTTTTT

d_call: NA
v_call: TRBV5-1
j_call: TRBJ1-2
cdr3_aa: CASSLDGHYGYTF
cdr3_nt: TGCGCCAGCAGCTTGGACGGACATTATGGCTACACCTTC

d_call: NA
v_call: TRBV5-6
j_call: TRBJ2-7
cdr3_aa: CASSWRGTWEQYF
cdr3_nt: TGTGCCAGCAGCTGGAGGGGTACATGGGAGCAGTACTTC

d_call: TRBD1
v_call: TRBV2
j_call: TRBJ2-5
cdr3_aa: CASRYRGETQYF
cdr3_nt: TGTGCCAGCAGGTACAGGGGGGAGACCCAGTACTTC

d_call: NA
v_call: TRBV9
j_call: TRBJ1-2
cdr3_aa: CASSANNDGGYGYTF
cdr3_nt: TGTGCCAGCAGCGCCAATAATGACGGGGGGTATGGCTACACCTTC

d_call: TRBD2
v_call: TRBV27
j_call: TRBJ2-3
cdr3_aa: CASSFGLAGGGTQYF
cdr3_nt: TGTGCCAGCAGTTTCGGACTAGCGGGAGGTGGTACGCAGTATTTT

d_call: NA
v_call: TRBV6-5
j_call: TRBJ1-1
cdr3_aa: CASRQPMSGTEAFF
cdr3_nt: TGTGCCAGCAGGCAGCCAATGTCGGGCACTGAAGCTTTCTTT

d_call: NA
v_call: TRBV30
j_call: TRBJ1-2
cdr3_aa: CAWMPSSAGYGYTF
cdr3_nt: TGTGCCTGGATGCCGTCTAGTGCCGGCTATGGCTACACCTTC

d_call: NA
v_call: TRBV28
j_call: TRBJ2-7
cdr3_aa: CARSQGDEQYF
cdr3_nt: TGTGCCAGAAGCCAGGGTGACGAGCAGTACTTC

d_call: NA
v_call: TRBV28
j_call: TRBJ1-3
cdr3_aa: CASSSQGSGNTIYF
cdr3_nt: TGTGCCAGCAGTTCCCAGGGCTCTGGAAACACCATATATTTT

d_call: NA
v_call: TRBV28
j_call: TRBJ2-7
cdr3_aa: CASSETDRRNF
cdr3_nt: TGTGCCAGCAGTGAGACCGACCGGAGAAACTTC

d_call: NA
v_call: TRBV5-4
j_call: TRBJ2-2
cdr3_aa: CASSPDWGHTGELFF
cdr3_nt: TGTGCCAGCAGCCCAGACTGGGGGCACACCGGGGAGCTGTTTTTT

d_call: NA
v_call: TRBV7-2
j_call: TRBJ1-6
cdr3_aa: CASSPGRAAGPLHF
cdr3_nt: TGTGCCAGCAGCCCGGGCAGGGCAGCGGGGCCCCTCCACTTT

d_call: TRBD2
v_call: TRBV14
j_call: TRBJ2-7
cdr3_aa: CASSRERETNIYEQYF
cdr3_nt: TGTGCCAGCAGCCGAGAGCGGGAGACCAATATTTACGAGCAGTACTTC

d_call: TRBD1
v_call: TRBV7-6
j_call: TRBJ1-5
cdr3_aa: CASSPGQGGQPQHF
cdr3_nt: TGTGCCAGCAGCCCCGGACAGGGGGGTCAGCCCCAGCATTTT

d_call: TRBD1
v_call: TRBV4-2
j_call: TRBJ1-2
cdr3_aa: CASSSGQVGYGYTF
cdr3_nt: TGTGCCAGCAGCTCAGGACAGGTTGGGTATGGCTACACCTTC

d_call: NA
v_call: TRBV7-9
j_call: TRBJ2-5
cdr3_aa: CASSPDTKKGTQYF
cdr3_nt: TGTGCCAGCAGCCCGGACACCAAGAAAGGGACCCAGTACTTC

d_call: NA
v_call: TRBV6-1
j_call: TRBJ1-4
cdr3_aa: CASSDQVGVREKLFF
cdr3_nt: TGTGCCAGCAGTGACCAAGTAGGGGTTAGGGAAAAACTGTTTTTT

d_call: NA
v_call: TRBV2
j_call: TRBJ2-1
cdr3_aa: CASSESGSSYNEQFF
cdr3_nt: TGTGCCAGCAGTGAATCGGGGAGCTCCTACAATGAGCAGTTCTTC